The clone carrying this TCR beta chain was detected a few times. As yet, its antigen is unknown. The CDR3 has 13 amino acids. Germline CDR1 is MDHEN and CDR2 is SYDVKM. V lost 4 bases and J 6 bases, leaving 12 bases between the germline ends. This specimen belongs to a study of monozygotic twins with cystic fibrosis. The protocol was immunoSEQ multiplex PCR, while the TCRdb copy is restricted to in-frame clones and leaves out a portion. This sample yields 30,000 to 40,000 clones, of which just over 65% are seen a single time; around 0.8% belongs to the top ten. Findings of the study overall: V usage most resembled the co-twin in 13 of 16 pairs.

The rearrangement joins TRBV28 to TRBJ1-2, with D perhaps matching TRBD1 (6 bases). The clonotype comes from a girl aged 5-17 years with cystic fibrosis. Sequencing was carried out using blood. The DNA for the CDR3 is TGTGCCAGCAGTTACAGGGTTGCAAATGGCTACACCTTC. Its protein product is CASSYRVANGYTF.